This paragraph covers one TCR beta chain sequence. The data belong to a study of low-dose radiotherapy and immunotherapy resistance in tumors. Study background: With 1 Gy per fraction every two weeks, Cohort 2 accumulated 13 Gy across 26 weeks. From cycle 1 day 1, patients took oral aspirin 300 mg every day for four cycles. Cyclophosphamide infusions of 200 mg/m2 came every two weeks, one day before radiation-immunotherapy.

The CDR3 length is 14 residues. From germline, CDR1 is SGHAT and CDR2 FQNNGV. V was pared by 5 bases and J by 5 bases, with 15 bases between. Covering alpha and beta chains, TRAV- and TRBV-specific primers were used for the first-strand cDNA. Using a constant-region primer together with a V-primer adapter, TCRs were subjected to approximately 20 PCR cycles of amplification. TCRdb analysed the reads with MiXCR anew, one entry per CDR3 protein. The sample has around 79,000 distinct CDR3 sequences, approximately 17% seen once. Time point specified: before trial treatment. Along with nivolumab and ipilimumab, donors received aspirin, low-dose cyclophosphamide and low-dose radiotherapy.

Sequencing used PBMCs, obtained before treatment. The sequence derives from a male donor with prostate cancer. The rearrangement uses TRBV11-2 and TRBJ2-5, with D hard to call. CDR3 in DNA: TGTGCCAGCAGCCGTACTCAAAACACGGAGACCCAGTACTTC. It specifies CASSRTQNTETQYF. The variable domain in full, completed from reference TRBV11-2 and TRBJ2-5, reads EAGVAQSPRYKIIEKRQSVAFWCNPISGHATLYWYQQILGQGPKLLIQFQNNGVVDDSQLPKDRFSAERLKGVDSTLKIQPAKLEDSAVYLCASSRTQNTETQYFGPGTRLLVL.